The rows below give T cell receptor beta chains drawn from one sample of a study of cytomegalovirus exposure and HLA in healthy donors. Assay: immunoSEQ multiplex PCR; the TCRdb copy retains only in-frame clones and omits some. This sample carries over 150,000 clones, 75% to 85% of them seen once, and the ten largest clones take roughly 2%. The sequenced sample was PBMCs. These receptors all stem from a woman aged 25 to 45 in good health and CMV-seronegative. CDR3s include the opening cysteine and the closing phenylalanine or tryptophan. Each record gives: clone size, D gene, J gene, V gene, CDR3 protein, CDR3 DNA. A D gene is named only where the DNA matches it firmly. Only part of the rows carry a size: once, few, many, or a class if the clone is expanded.

abundance: few
d_gene: TRBD1
j_gene: TRBJ1-5
v_gene: TRBV28
CDR3aa: CASSHRDRGFVVPQPQHF
CDR3nt: TGTGCCAGCAGCCATCGGGACAGGGGCTTTGTCGTGCCTCAGCCCCAGCATTTT

abundance: -
d_gene: -
j_gene: TRBJ2-5
v_gene: TRBV10-3
CDR3aa: CAISARIRAGAEQETQYF
CDR3nt: TGTGCCATCAGTGCGAGAATTCGAGCGGGCGCCGAGCAAGAGACCCAGTACTTC

abundance: -
d_gene: -
j_gene: TRBJ1-2
v_gene: TRBV6-5
CDR3aa: CASSYSLQYGYTF
CDR3nt: TGTGCCAGCAGTTACTCCTTGCAGTATGGCTACACCTTC

abundance: -
d_gene: -
j_gene: TRBJ1-1
v_gene: TRBV10-3
CDR3aa: CAISESANTEAFF
CDR3nt: TGTGCCATCAGTGAGTCAGCGAACACTGAAGCTTTCTTT

abundance: -
d_gene: TRBD1
j_gene: TRBJ1-2
v_gene: TRBV9
CDR3aa: CASSVVSDFVGQGAGYTF
CDR3nt: TGTGCCAGCAGCGTAGTCTCTGACTTCGTTGGGCAGGGGGCAGGCTACACCTTC

abundance: -
d_gene: TRBD1
j_gene: TRBJ1-1
v_gene: TRBV28
CDR3aa: CASSYGTGGANTEAFF
CDR3nt: TGTGCCAGCAGTTACGGGACAGGGGGCGCGAACACTGAAGCTTTCTTT

abundance: -
d_gene: TRBD2
j_gene: TRBJ2-2
v_gene: TRBV5-1
CDR3aa: CASSLAAGGANTGELFF
CDR3nt: TGCGCCAGCAGCTTGGCTGCGGGGGGCGCGAACACCGGGGAGCTGTTTTTT

abundance: -
d_gene: TRBD1
j_gene: TRBJ1-2
v_gene: TRBV7-9
CDR3aa: CASSSRGRGYTF
CDR3nt: TGTGCCAGCAGCTCGAGGGGGCGAGGCTACACCTTC

abundance: -
d_gene: -
j_gene: TRBJ1-3
v_gene: TRBV18
CDR3aa: CASSSGQGNTIYF
CDR3nt: TGTGCCAGCTCGTCAGGCCAGGGAAACACCATATATTTT

abundance: -
d_gene: -
j_gene: TRBJ2-3
v_gene: TRBV5-6
CDR3aa: CASSLKVTSTDTQYF
CDR3nt: TGTGCCAGCAGCTTGAAAGTTACTAGCACAGATACGCAGTATTTT

abundance: -
d_gene: TRBD2
j_gene: TRBJ2-1
v_gene: TRBV6-6
CDR3aa: CASSYGTSNEQFF
CDR3nt: TGTGCCAGCAGTTATGGGACTAGCAATGAGCAGTTCTTC

abundance: -
d_gene: TRBD1
j_gene: TRBJ1-1
v_gene: TRBV28
CDR3aa: CASSVTGLNTEAFF
CDR3nt: TGTGCCAGCAGCGTGACAGGGTTGAACACTGAAGCTTTCTTT

abundance: -
d_gene: TRBD1
j_gene: TRBJ1-1
v_gene: TRBV27
CDR3aa: CASSRQGRTEAFF
CDR3nt: TGTGCCAGCAGTAGACAGGGACGGACTGAAGCTTTCTTT

abundance: -
d_gene: TRBD2
j_gene: TRBJ2-3
v_gene: TRBV15
CDR3aa: CATSRISGSADTQYF
CDR3nt: TGTGCCACCAGCAGAATTAGCGGGAGTGCAGATACGCAGTATTTT

abundance: -
d_gene: TRBD2
j_gene: TRBJ2-5
v_gene: TRBV6-6
CDR3aa: CASSYEASGGGETQYF
CDR3nt: TGTGCCAGCAGTTACGAGGCTAGCGGGGGCGGGGAGACCCAGTACTTC